This entry concerns a single T cell receptor beta chain. The V and J ends lost 3 bases and 4 bases, in that order; junction bases with no gene match: 4. The CDR3 runs to 14 residues. Treg sorting used a CD4+CD25+CD127-/low gate. Adaptor-ligated barcode primers were used to amplify TRBV12-4/TRBJ1-2 clonotypes. From the multiplex PCR reads, TCRdb called clonotypes with MiXCR, one entry per CDR3 protein. Among a few hundred distinct CDR3 sequences listed, roughly 32% were seen once. The chain combines TRBV12-3 or TRBV12-4 with TRBJ1-2, with 8 bases aligning to TRBD1. The TCR sequence derives from a female donor with breast cancer. Sequenced: tumor-infiltrating Tregs sorted from the breast tumor. As DNA, the CDR3 is TGTGCCAGCAGTTTCACCGGGACAGGCTATGGCTACACCTTC. Its translation is CASSFTGTGYGYTF.